This T cell receptor (beta chain) was documented in a study of cytomegalovirus exposure and HLA in healthy donors. Overall study context: Of the donors genotyped, several hundred in all, about 82% fell in the Caucasian-associated ancestry cluster.

Germline CDR1 reads ENHRY; CDR2 reads SYGVKD. The CDR3 is 13 residues long. Between the trimmed V and J ends, which lost 3 bases and 6 bases, there was a span of 12 bases. Primers for the PCR totalled 60 Vbeta and 13 Jbeta. TCRdb's copy holds only in-frame clones and misses some; the assay was immunoSEQ multiplex PCR. This table has 100,000 to 150,000 clones, around 8.5% appearing once. General study results and limits: When analyzed later, the rates of TCR association showed variation by HLA locus, with DRB1 the most and HLA-C the fewest. A likely sequencing artifact accounted for one observed cluster of highly shared sequence variants.

As for this clone: The target antigen is unknown.

Sample: PBMCs. This sequence joins TRBV10-3 and TRBJ2-7, with D maybe TRBD1 (6 bases). This clonotype was sampled from a middle-aged man in good health and CMV-seronegative. CDR3 protein: CAISDSGGSEQYF. In DNA, the CDR3 is TGTGCCATCAGTGACAGTGGGGGCAGCGAGCAGTACTTC.